This T cell receptor (beta chain) was found in a study of cytotoxic CD8 clonotypes in ibrutinib-treated CLL. Background on the study: Included were about a dozen relapsed/refractory and about 14 treatment-naive patients, of whom 17 were IGHV unmutated. Study-level results: Clonality went up at ibrutinib response and then declined back toward baseline at progression.

Trimming left V 4 bases short and J 0 bases short, with 12 bases between. The length of the CDR3 is 15 residues. Germline values: CDR1 SGHRS, CDR2 YFSETQ. Turning to this clone: Its antigen is as yet unknown.

Generated by immunoSEQ multiplex PCR, the TCRdb table keeps only in-frame clones and is missing some. The sample has some 120,000 clones, approximately 56% seen once. The sample in question was PBMCs, obtained after 24 months of ibrutinib treatment. The chain joins TRBV5-1 to TRBJ2-3; D not resolved. The source is a human donor with chronic lymphocytic leukemia. The CDR3 reads CASSRWVGSTDTQYF. CDR3 DNA sequence: TGCGCCAGCAGCCGGTGGGTCGGAAGCACAGATACGCAGTATTTT.